The 17 T cell receptor beta chains below were found in one sample sequenced in a study of T cells in Graves' hyperthyroidism and ophthalmopathy. Using RNA transcripts as the source, TCR beta CDR3 regions were amplified. A set of HTBI primers served as the primers for a first-round RT-PCR of the TCR CDR3. In TCRdb, the multiplex PCR reads were re-called with MiXCR into one record per CDR3 protein. The sample lists 600,000 or so distinct CDR3 sequences, roughly 14% seen once, with 12% in the top ten. Source material: blood. The receptors were sampled from a woman aged 50 to 60 with Graves' ophthalmopathy.

V gene TRBV20-1 combines with J gene TRBJ2-6; D assignment may be TRBD1 or TRBD2 (5 bases each). Per germline, CDR1 DFQATT and CDR2 SNEGSKA (reference sequence). CDR3 length: 18 residues. Deletions cut 6 bases from V and 0 bases from J, with 21 bases between. The CDR3 here is CSAPAGAGDSSGANVLTF. DNA of the CDR3: TGCAGTGCCCCCGCCGGGGCGGGTGACAGCTCTGGGGCCAACGTCCTGACTTTC.

This clonotype has ten or more counts. This chain joins TRBV30 and TRBJ1-1; possibly TRBD1 for D (5 bases). The CDR3 contains 12 residues. Germline V lookup: CDR1 GTSNPN, CDR2 SVGIG (reference sequence). Trimming removed 5 bases at V and 6 bases at J, with 13 bases between. For the CDR3, the DNA is TGTGCCTGGCGACGGGGGTCCCCTGAAGCTTTCTTT. This sequence encodes CAWRRGSPEAFF.

This clonotype was picked up many times. The chain couples TRBV18 to TRBJ1-1, with D perhaps TRBD1 (6 bases). The CDR3 is 13 residues long. The ends were cut back, 5 bases at V and 1 base at J, with 8 bases in the middle. From germline, CDR1 is KGHSH and CDR2 LQKENI. The CDR3 here is CASSRGQNTEAFF. The CDR3 region has the DNA TGTGCCAGCTCAAGGGGACAGAACACTGAAGCTTTCTTT.

This clonotype was observed many times. V gene TRBV7-9 combines with J gene TRBJ2-3; possibly TRBD2 for D (6 bases). V was shortened by 5 bases and J by 2 bases, with 11 bases between the two germline ends. CDR1 and CDR2 (germline): SEHNR, FQNEAQ (reference sequence). The CDR3 has 14 residues. CDR3: CASSTRRDTDTQYF. CDR3 nucleotide sequence: TGTGCCAGCAGCACGCGGAGGGACACAGATACGCAGTATTTT.

This clonotype was detected many times. V and J are TRBV7-8 and TRBJ2-3; 7 bases agree with TRBD1. The CDR3 spans 14 residues. The V segment lost 5 bases and the J segment 3 bases; nucleotides outside the gene matches: 5. CDR1 and CDR2 from the germline V gene are SGHVS and FQNEAQ. The DNA for the CDR3 is TGTGCCAGCAGCCTCAGGGGGAGAACAGATACGCAGTATTTT. Its translation is CASSLRGRTDTQYF. The whole variable domain, filled in from reference TRBV7-8 and TRBJ2-3, reads GAGVSQSPRYKVAKRGQDVALRCDPISGHVSLFWYQQALGQGPEFLTYFQNEAQLDKSGLPSDRFFAERPEGSVSTLKIQRTQQEDSAVYLCASSLRGRTDTQYFGPGTRLTVL.

This clonotype showed up many times. The rearrangement uses TRBV14 and TRBJ1-1, with 8 bases aligning to TRBD1. CDR1 and CDR2 from the germline V gene are SGHDN and FVKESK. J was trimmed by 1 base and V by 4 bases; bases with no gene match: 5. The CDR3 length is 15 residues. This chain's CDR3 is CASSPLRGPNTEAFF. CDR3 sequence (DNA): TGTGCCAGCAGCCCACTCAGGGGGCCGAACACTGAAGCTTTCTTT.

This clonotype was seen a few times. A much more abundant neighbour one base away suggests this may be a read error. The V gene is TRBV12-3 or TRBV12-4, the J gene TRBJ2-5; TRBD2 agrees at 7 bases. Trimming at V came to 4 bases and at J to 2 bases, leaving 4 bases not matched to a gene. CDR3 length: 14 amino acids. The CDR3 is CASSWAGAQETQYF. DNA of the CDR3: TGTGCCAGCAGTTGGGCGGGAGCTCAAGAGACCCAGTACTTC.

This clonotype was seen at least ten times. The chain couples TRBV2 to TRBJ2-6; D is unclear. The CDR3 extends over 15 amino acids. The V end was cut by 5 bases, the J end by 0 bases, with 8 bases between. Germline values: CDR1 SNHLY, CDR2 FYNNEI. CDR3 coding DNA: TGTGCCAGCAGTCCGATAATCTCTGGGGCCAACGTCCTGACTTTC. This codes for CASSPIISGANVLTF.

For this clonotype: A much larger clone is a single base away; this may be a read error. V is TRBV7-6 and J is TRBJ2-7, with D tentatively TRBD1 (5 bases). The CDR3 spans 12 residues. Per the germline V gene, CDR1 is SGHVS and CDR2 is FNYEAQ. CDR3 in DNA: TGTGCCAGCGGCTTAGCAGGGAACGAGCAGTACTTC. Protein: CASGLAGNEQYF.

This clonotype was seen a handful of times. The chain combines TRBV9 with TRBJ1-1; 7 positions agree with TRBD1. V lost 3 bases, J lost 5 bases, and 7 bases stayed unmatched. Germline-derived CDR1 and CDR2 are SGDLS and YYNGEE. The CDR3 contains 14 residues. The CDR3 protein is CASSERQGETEAFF. CDR3 DNA sequence: TGTGCCAGCAGCGAGAGACAGGGCGAAACTGAAGCTTTCTTT. The full variable domain, its missing parts supplied by reference TRBV9 and TRBJ1-1, is DSGVTQTPKHLITATGQRVTLRCSPRSGDLSVYWYQQSLDQGLQFLIQYYNGEERAKGNILERFSAQQFPDLHSELNLSSLELGDSALYFCASSERQGETEAFFGQGTRLTVV.

This clonotype has at least ten counts. This rearrangement joins TRBV6-2 or TRBV6-3 to TRBJ1-1; perhaps TRBD1 as D (6 bases). From germline, CDR1 is MNHEY and CDR2 SVGEGT. CDR3 length: 17 amino acids. Trimming shortened V by 6 bases and J by 1 base, and 21 bases separated the two germline ends. The CDR3 DNA is TGTGCCAGCAGAGACTTACGAACGGGACACCGGAACACTGAAGCTTTCTTT. It is translated as CASRDLRTGHRNTEAFF.

As for this clonotype: The germline gene is not matched at one end of the junction; a read error may be the cause. The chain joins TRBV20-1 to TRBJ1-4; no reliable D call. The CDR3 covers 12 residues. CDR1 is DFQATT and CDR2 is SNEGSKA in the germline V gene (reference sequence). The CDR3 DNA is TGCGGTGCCGTCCAGGAGCGGGAGAAACTGTTTTTT. Residues: CGAVQEREKLFF.

This sequence joins TRBV20-1 and TRBJ2-5; D is unclear. Germline-derived CDR1 and CDR2 are DFQATT and SNEGSKA (reference sequence). Trimming took off 0 bases at V and 7 bases at J, with 15 bases between the two ends. The length of the CDR3 is 14 residues. CDR3 nucleotide sequence: TGCAGTGCTAGAGAGTTGTTTCTAATAGGGACCCAGTACTTC. This sequence encodes CSARELFLIGTQYF.

This clonotype was detected a few times. This sequence may be a read error, since a much larger clone differs from it by one base. The V and J genes are TRBV6-2 or TRBV6-3 and TRBJ1-1; D unresolved. The V gene's germline CDR1 is MNHEY and CDR2 SVGEGT. The CDR3 contains 15 residues. Trimming stripped 0 bases from V and 1 base from J, with 9 bases between. CDR3 protein: CASSYSRNRNTEAFF. CDR3 in DNA: TGTGCCAGCAGTTACTCGCGGAACAGGAACACTGAAGCTTTCTTT.

This clonotype has ten or more counts. This chain links TRBV28 with TRBJ1-1; D is uncertain. The CDR3 totals 12 residues. Germline CDR1 MDHEN, CDR2 SYDVKM. Trimming took 7 bases from V and 3 from J, leaving 9 bases between them. CDR3 sequence: CASKIPDTEAFF. The CDR3 DNA reads as TGTGCCAGCAAGATCCCTGACACTGAAGCTTTCTTT. Full variable domain (rest looked up from reference TRBV28 and TRBJ1-1): DVKVTQSSRYLVKRTGEKVFLECVQDMDHENMFWYRQDPGLGLRLIYFSYDVKMKEKGDIPEGYSVSREKKERFSLILESASTNQTSMYLCASKIPDTEAFFGQGTRLTVV.

This clonotype occurred many times. The chain carries TRBV4-3 and TRBJ2-3, with no clear D. Germline V lookup: CDR1 LGHNA, CDR2 YSLEER. This CDR3 contains 13 residues. V was clipped by 3 bases and J by 2 bases, with 6 bases between them. This chain's CDR3 is CASSQVVTDTQYF. Here the CDR3 DNA reads TGCGCCAGCAGCCAGGTGGTCACAGATACGCAGTATTTT.

The chain employs TRBV7-6 and TRBJ2-1; TRBD1 aligns across 7 bases. The CDR3 runs 15 residues. Germline loops: CDR1 SGHVS, CDR2 FNYEAQ. V gave up 1 base and J gave up 6 bases; unmatched junction bases: 6. In nucleotides, the CDR3 is TGTGCCAGCAGCTTAGATATCTCAGGGGGCAATGAGCAGTTCTTC. Amino acid sequence: CASSLDISGGNEQFF.